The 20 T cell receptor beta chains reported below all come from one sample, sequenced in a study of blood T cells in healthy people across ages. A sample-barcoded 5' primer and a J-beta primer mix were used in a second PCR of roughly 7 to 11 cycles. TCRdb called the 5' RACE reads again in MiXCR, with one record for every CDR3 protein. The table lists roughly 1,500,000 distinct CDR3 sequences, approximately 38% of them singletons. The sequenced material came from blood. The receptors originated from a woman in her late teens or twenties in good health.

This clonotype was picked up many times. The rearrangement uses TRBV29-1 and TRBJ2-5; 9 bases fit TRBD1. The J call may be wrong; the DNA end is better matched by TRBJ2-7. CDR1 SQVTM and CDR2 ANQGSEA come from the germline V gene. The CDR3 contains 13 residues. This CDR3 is CSVAGQGINEQYF. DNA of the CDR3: TGCAGCGTTGCCGGACAGGGGATAAACGAGCAGTACTTC.

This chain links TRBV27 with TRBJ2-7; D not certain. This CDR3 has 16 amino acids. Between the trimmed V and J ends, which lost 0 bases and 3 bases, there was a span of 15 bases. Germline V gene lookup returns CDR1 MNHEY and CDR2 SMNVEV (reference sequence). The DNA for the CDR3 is TGTGCCAGCAGTTTATCGAACCCTATAACGGGCTACGAGCAGTACTTC. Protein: CASSLSNPITGYEQYF.

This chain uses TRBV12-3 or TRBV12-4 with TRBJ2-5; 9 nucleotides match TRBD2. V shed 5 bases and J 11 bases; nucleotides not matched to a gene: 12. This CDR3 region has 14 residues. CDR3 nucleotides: TGTGCCAGCAGTCGAGGTAGCGGGAGAGATGAGCAGTACTTC. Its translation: CASSRGSGRDEQYF.

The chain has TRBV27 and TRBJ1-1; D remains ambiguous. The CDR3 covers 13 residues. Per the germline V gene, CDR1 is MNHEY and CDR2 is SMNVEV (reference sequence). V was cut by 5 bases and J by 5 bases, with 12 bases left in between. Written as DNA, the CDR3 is TGTGCCAGCAGTAGTCGGGTCCCTACTGAAGCTTTCTTT. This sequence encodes CASSSRVPTEAFF.

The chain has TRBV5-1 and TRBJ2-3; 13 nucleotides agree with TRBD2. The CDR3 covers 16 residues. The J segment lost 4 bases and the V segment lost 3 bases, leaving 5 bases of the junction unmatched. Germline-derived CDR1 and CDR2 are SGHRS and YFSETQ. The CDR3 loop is CASSSLAGGGPDTQYF. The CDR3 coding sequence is TGCGCCAGCAGCTCACTAGCGGGAGGGGGCCCAGATACGCAGTATTTT.

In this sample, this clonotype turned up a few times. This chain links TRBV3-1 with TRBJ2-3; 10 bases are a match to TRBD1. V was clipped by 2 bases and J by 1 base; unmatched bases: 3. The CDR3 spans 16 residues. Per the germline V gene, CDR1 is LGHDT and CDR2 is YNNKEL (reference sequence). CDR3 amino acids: CASSQQGTGGTDTQYF. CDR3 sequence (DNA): TGTGCCAGCAGCCAACAGGGGACAGGGGGCACAGATACGCAGTATTTT.

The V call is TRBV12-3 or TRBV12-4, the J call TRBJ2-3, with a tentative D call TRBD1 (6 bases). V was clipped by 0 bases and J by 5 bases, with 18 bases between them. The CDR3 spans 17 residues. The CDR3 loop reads CASSLAGLGAKGDTQYF. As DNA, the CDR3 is TGTGCCAGCAGTTTAGCAGGGTTGGGGGCAAAGGGAGATACGCAGTATTTT.

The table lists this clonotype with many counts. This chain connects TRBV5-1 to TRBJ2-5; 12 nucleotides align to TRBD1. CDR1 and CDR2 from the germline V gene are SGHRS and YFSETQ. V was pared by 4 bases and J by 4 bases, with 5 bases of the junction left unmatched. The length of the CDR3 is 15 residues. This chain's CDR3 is CASSAGTGGAETQYF. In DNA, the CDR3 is TGCGCCAGCAGCGCCGGGACAGGGGGCGCAGAGACCCAGTACTTC. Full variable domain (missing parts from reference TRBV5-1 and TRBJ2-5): KAGVTQTPRYLIKTRGQQVTLSCSPISGHRSVSWYQQTPGQGLQFLFEYFSETQRNKGNFPGRFSGRQFSNSRSEMNVSTLELGDSALYLCASSAGTGGAETQYFGPGTRLLVL.

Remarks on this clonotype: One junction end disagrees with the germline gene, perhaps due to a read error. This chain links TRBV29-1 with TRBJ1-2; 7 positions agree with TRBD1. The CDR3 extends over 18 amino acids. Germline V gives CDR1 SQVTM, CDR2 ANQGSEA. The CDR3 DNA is TGCAGCGTTGAAGGAAGGTCTGACAGGGAGAAAGCTAACTATGGCAACACCTTC. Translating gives CSVEGRSDREKANYGNTF. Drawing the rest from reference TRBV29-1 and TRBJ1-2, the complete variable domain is SAVISQKPSRDICQRGTSLTIQCQVDSQVTMMFWYRQQPGQSLTLIATANQGSEATYESGFVIDKFPISRPNLTFSTLTVSNMSPEDSSIYLCSVEGRSDREKANYGNTFGSGTRLTVV.

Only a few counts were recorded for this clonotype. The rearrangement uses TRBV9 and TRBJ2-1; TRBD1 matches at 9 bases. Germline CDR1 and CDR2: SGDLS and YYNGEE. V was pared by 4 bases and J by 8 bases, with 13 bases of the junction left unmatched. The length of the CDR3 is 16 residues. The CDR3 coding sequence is TGTGCCAGCAGCCCCCGTGGGGACAGGGTCATCTATGAGCAGTTCTTC. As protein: CASSPRGDRVIYEQFF.

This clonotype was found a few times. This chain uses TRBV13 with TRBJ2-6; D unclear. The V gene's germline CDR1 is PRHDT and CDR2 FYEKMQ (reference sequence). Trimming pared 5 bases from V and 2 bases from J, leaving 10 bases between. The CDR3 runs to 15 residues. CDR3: CASSPLRPGANVLTF. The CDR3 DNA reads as TGTGCCAGCAGCCCGTTGCGTCCTGGGGCCAACGTCCTGACTTTC.

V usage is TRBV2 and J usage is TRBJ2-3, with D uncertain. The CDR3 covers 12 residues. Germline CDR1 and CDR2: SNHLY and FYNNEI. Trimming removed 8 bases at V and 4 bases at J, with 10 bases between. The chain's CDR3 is CASPEVADTQYF. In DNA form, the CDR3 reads TGTGCCAGCCCCGAGGTGGCAGATACGCAGTATTTT. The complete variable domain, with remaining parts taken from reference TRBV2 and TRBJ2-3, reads EPEVTQTPSHQVTQMGQEVILRCVPISNHLYFYWYRQILGQKVEFLVSFYNNEISEKSEIFDDQFSVERPDGSNFTLKIRSTKLEDSAMYFCASPEVADTQYFGPGTRLTVL.

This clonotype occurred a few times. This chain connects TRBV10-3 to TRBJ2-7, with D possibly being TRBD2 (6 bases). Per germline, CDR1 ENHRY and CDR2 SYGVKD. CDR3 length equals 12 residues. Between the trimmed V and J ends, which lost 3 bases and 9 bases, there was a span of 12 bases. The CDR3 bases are TGTGCCATCAGTGACGGGGGTTCCGGGCAGTACTTC. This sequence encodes CAISDGGSGQYF.

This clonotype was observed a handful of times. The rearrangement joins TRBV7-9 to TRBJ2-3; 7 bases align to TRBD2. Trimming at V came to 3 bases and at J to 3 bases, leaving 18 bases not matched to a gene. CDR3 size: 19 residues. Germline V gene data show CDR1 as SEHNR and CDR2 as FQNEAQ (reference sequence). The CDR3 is CASSFDLAAREWETDTQYF. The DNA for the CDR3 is TGTGCCAGCAGCTTTGATCTAGCGGCCCGCGAATGGGAAACAGATACGCAGTATTTT.

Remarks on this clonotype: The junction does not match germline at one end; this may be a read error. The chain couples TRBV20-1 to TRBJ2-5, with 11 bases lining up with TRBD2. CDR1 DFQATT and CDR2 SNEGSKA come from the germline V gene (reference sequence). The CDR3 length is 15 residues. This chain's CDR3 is CRAKKGTSGQETQYF. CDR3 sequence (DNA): TGCAGGGCTAAAAAAGGGACTAGCGGACAAGAGACCCAGTACTTC.

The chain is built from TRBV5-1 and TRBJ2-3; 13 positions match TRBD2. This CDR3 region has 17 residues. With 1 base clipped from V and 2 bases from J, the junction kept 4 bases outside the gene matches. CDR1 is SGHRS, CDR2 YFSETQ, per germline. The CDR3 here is CASSLRGTSGATDTQYF. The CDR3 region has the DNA TGCGCCAGCAGCTTGAGGGGGACTAGCGGGGCCACAGATACGCAGTATTTT.

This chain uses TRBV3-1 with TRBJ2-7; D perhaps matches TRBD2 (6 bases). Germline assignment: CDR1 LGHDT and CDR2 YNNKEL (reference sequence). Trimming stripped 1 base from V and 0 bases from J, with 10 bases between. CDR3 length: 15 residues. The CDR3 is CASSQGGAGSYEQYF. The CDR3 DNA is TGTGCCAGCAGCCAAGGGGGAGCGGGCTCCTACGAGCAGTACTTC.

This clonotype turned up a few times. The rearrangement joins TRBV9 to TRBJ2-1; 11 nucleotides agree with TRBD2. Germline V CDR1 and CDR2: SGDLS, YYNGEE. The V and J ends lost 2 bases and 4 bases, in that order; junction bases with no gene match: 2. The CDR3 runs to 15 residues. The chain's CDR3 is CASSVIAGGYNEQFF. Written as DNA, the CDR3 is TGTGCCAGCAGCGTTATAGCGGGGGGGTACAATGAGCAGTTCTTC.

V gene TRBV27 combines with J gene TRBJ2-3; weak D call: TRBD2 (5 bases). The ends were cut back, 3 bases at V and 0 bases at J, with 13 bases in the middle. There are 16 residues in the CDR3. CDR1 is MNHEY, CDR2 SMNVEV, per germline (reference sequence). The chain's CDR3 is CASSFLSGLSTDTQYF. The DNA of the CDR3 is TGTGCCAGCAGTTTCTTGAGCGGCTTAAGCACAGATACGCAGTATTTT.

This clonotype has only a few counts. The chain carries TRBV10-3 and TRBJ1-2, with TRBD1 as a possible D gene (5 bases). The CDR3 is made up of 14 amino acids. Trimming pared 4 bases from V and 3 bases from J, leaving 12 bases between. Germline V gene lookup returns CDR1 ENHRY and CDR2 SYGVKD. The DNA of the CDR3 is TGTGCCATCAGTGGGGGCCCGGGGGACTATGGCTACACCTTC. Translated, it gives CAISGGPGDYGYTF.